Listed here are 21 T cell receptor beta chains from one sample, sequenced in a study. TCRdb redid the calling of the 5' RACE reads with MiXCR, one entry per CDR3 protein. The profile shows 50,000 to 65,000 distinct CDR3 sequences, 28% of them singletons. The sample consisted of tumor-infiltrating memory CD4+ T cells sorted from the breast tumor. As for subset: memory CD4+ T cells, CD4+CD45RO+CD25-. The origin of the receptors is a female donor with breast cancer.

The rearrangement uses TRBV11-2 and TRBJ2-3, with 9 nucleotides matching TRBD2. Per the germline V gene, CDR1 is SGHAT and CDR2 is FQNNGV. This CDR3 is 17 amino acids long. V trimming: 5 bases; J trimming: 0 bases; junction bases outside the gene matches: 9. CDR3: CASSRQTSGVSTDTQYF. DNA for the CDR3: TGTGCCAGCAGCCGCCAGACTAGCGGCGTTAGCACAGATACGCAGTATTTT.

The table lists this clonotype with a few counts. The chain carries TRBV20-1 and TRBJ1-5; 8 bases map to TRBD1. V trimming: 5 bases; J trimming: 0 bases; junction bases outside the gene matches: 3. Germline V CDR1 and CDR2: DFQATT, SNEGSKA (reference sequence). This CDR3 comprises 14 residues. CDR3 residues: CSARTGNSNQPQHF. The CDR3 bases are TGCAGTGCTCGGACAGGGAATAGCAATCAGCCCCAGCATTTT.

The rearrangement joins TRBV6-1 to TRBJ2-1, with D tentatively TRBD2 (6 bases). Germline CDR1 is MNHNS and CDR2 is SASEGT. This CDR3 region has 14 residues. V dropped 7 bases and J dropped 6 bases, with 16 bases sitting between them. Here the CDR3 DNA reads TGTGCCAGCACCCAAGTTCGGGGAGGCAATGAGCAGTTCTTC. Its translation: CASTQVRGGNEQFF.

The chain is built from TRBV7-2 and TRBJ2-1; D ambiguous. The germline gives CDR1 SGHTA, CDR2 FQGNSA. The V end was cut by 5 bases, the J end by 0 bases, with 11 bases between. CDR3 size: 15 residues. CDR3 region: CASSDPPGSYNEQFF. CDR3 sequence (DNA): TGTGCCAGCAGCGACCCACCGGGCTCCTACAATGAGCAGTTCTTC.

The chain employs TRBV4-2 and TRBJ2-1; 11 nucleotides match TRBD2. This CDR3 is built from 18 residues. Unmatched junction bases numbered 12, after V lost 4 bases and J lost 4 bases. CDR1 is LGHNA and CDR2 is YNFKEQ in the germline V gene. The CDR3 loop reads CASSPSPAGTSGYNEQFF. CDR3 nucleotide sequence: TGTGCCAGCAGCCCGAGCCCCGCCGGGACTAGCGGATACAATGAGCAGTTCTTC.

The J gene is TRBJ2-7, the V gene TRBV10-1, with unresolved D. Per germline, CDR1 WNHNN and CDR2 SYGVQD (reference sequence). The V end lost 5 bases, the J end lost 0 bases, and 5 bases lay between the germline ends. The CDR3 length is 12 residues. This chain's CDR3 is CASSLDSYEQYF. DNA of the CDR3: TGCGCCAGCAGTCTCGACTCCTACGAGCAGTACTTC.

The table lists this clonotype with a few counts. The CDR3 DNA is TGCGCCAGCAGCCTTAGCGGGGGGGCGGGCAATGAGCAGTTCTTC. Amino acids: CASSLSGGAGNEQFF. The J gene is TRBJ2-1, the V gene TRBV4-3, with 11 bases fitting TRBD2. V trimming: 4 bases; J trimming: 6 bases; junction bases outside the gene matches: 5. The CDR3 consists of 15 residues. CDR1 LGHNA and CDR2 YSLEER come from the germline V gene.

This clonotype was counted between two and nine times. This chain's CDR3 is CASSPDRTGRNSYEQYF. CDR3 in DNA: TGTGCCAGCAGCCCAGACCGGACAGGCCGAAACTCCTACGAGCAGTACTTC. This sequence joins TRBV7-8 and TRBJ2-7; 7 nucleotides line up with TRBD1. CDR1 SGHVS and CDR2 FQNEAQ come from the germline V gene. Germline trimming cut 5 bases from V and 0 bases from J; bases unmatched to any gene: 13. The CDR3 is 17 amino acids.

In its sample, this clonotype was seen many times. This sequence joins TRBV7-9 and TRBJ1-1; the D is unclear. The germline V gene encodes CDR1 SEHNR and CDR2 FQNEAQ (reference sequence). The CDR3 is made up of 13 amino acids. The germline V and J ends were trimmed by 0 bases and 3 bases, with 5 bases remaining between them. DNA for the CDR3: TGTGCCAGCAGCTTAGCGTCGTACACTGAAGCTTTCTTT. This sequence encodes CASSLASYTEAFF.

This clonotype has a handful of counts. The chain joins TRBV18 to TRBJ2-7; D possibly corresponds to TRBD2 (5 bases). The CDR3 is 13 amino acids. Trimming took 3 bases from V and 9 from J, leaving 15 bases between them. Germline CDR1 KGHSH, CDR2 LQKENI. The CDR3 region is CASSPEGRAVQYF. DNA of the CDR3: TGTGCCAGCTCACCCGAGGGCAGAGCAGTGCAGTACTTC.

This clonotype was observed a handful of times. The V call is TRBV5-1, the J call TRBJ2-1; 8 bases align to TRBD2. Germline CDR1 reads SGHRS; CDR2 reads YFSETQ. The ends lost 6 bases at V and 6 bases at J; junction bases unmatched: 11. The length of the CDR3 is 15 residues. CDR3 in DNA: TGCGCCAGCATGGTACTAGCGGTCGGCGGCAATGAGCAGTTCTTC. This gives the protein CASMVLAVGGNEQFF.

The chain is built from TRBV20-1 and TRBJ1-4, with 10 bases lining up with TRBD1. Germline V gene lookup returns CDR1 DFQATT and CDR2 SNEGSKA (reference sequence). The CDR3 has 14 amino acids. J gave up 8 bases and V 0 bases, and 3 bases lay outside the gene matches. The CDR3 nucleotides are TGCAGTGCTAGAGAGGACAGGGGGGGAGAAAAACTGTTTTTT. Translated, it gives CSAREDRGGEKLFF.

This chain uses TRBV27 with TRBJ1-5; D gene ambiguous. This CDR3 has 14 residues. Trimming took 2 bases from V and 0 from J, leaving 5 bases between them. Germline assignment: CDR1 MNHEY and CDR2 SMNVEV (reference sequence). The CDR3 is CASSLHYSNQPQHF. For the CDR3, the DNA is TGTGCCAGCAGTTTACACTATAGCAATCAGCCCCAGCATTTT.

This chain connects TRBV5-1 to TRBJ2-7; 7 nucleotides match TRBD2. The V segment lost 0 bases and the J segment 3 bases; nucleotides outside the gene matches: 18. The CDR3 is made up of 19 amino acids. Germline values: CDR1 SGHRS, CDR2 YFSETQ. The chain's CDR3 is CASSLGARLGRDQIYEQYF. The CDR3 DNA follows: TGCGCCAGCAGCTTGGGCGCGAGATTGGGGAGGGATCAAATCTACGAGCAGTACTTC.

This clonotype occurred a few times. This may come from a read error, since a much larger clone is one base off. The conserved phenylalanine or tryptophan normally closing the CDR3 is absent here, so this likely arose from a read error. The chain employs TRBV9 and TRBJ1-2; no clear D. The CDR3 is 13 residues long. V was trimmed by 4 bases and J by 4 bases, leaving 11 bases between them. Germline loops: CDR1 SGDLS, CDR2 YYNGEE. This CDR3 reads CASSPLAGYGYTS. The CDR3 DNA is TGTGCCAGCAGCCCCTTGGCCGGCTATGGCTACACCTCC.

The chain recombines TRBV9 with TRBJ2-1; the match to TRBD2 covers 10 bases. This CDR3 has 16 residues. After removal of 3 bases from V and 3 bases from J, the junction contained 6 bases not matched to a gene. Per the germline V gene, CDR1 is SGDLS and CDR2 is YYNGEE. Written as DNA, the CDR3 is TGTGCCAGCAGCGCGGTCTGGACTAGCGGCTACAATGAGCAGTTCTTC. It yields the protein CASSAVWTSGYNEQFF.

This chain joins TRBV4-3 and TRBJ2-7, with a possible D match to TRBD2 (5 bases). CDR1 is LGHNA and CDR2 is YSLEER in the germline V gene. This CDR3 contains 15 residues. V was pared by 4 bases and J by 3 bases, with 16 bases between. CDR3 in DNA: TGCGCCAGCAGCCCCTACCGGACTGGCGGCTACGAGCAGTACTTC. As protein: CASSPYRTGGYEQYF.

Many counts were recorded for this clonotype. The chain is built from TRBV7-2 and TRBJ2-2; no reliable D call. CDR1 SGHTA and CDR2 FQGNSA come from the germline V gene. Trimming removed 5 bases at V and 3 bases at J, with 22 bases between. This CDR3 has 18 amino acids. In DNA, the CDR3 is TGTGCCAGCAGCCCCGTGGCCCTGAGTCCGGCCTACACCGGGGAGCTGTTTTTT. Its protein is CASSPVALSPAYTGELFF. Filled out from reference TRBV7-2 and TRBJ2-2, the complete variable domain reads GAGVSQSPSNKVTEKGKDVELRCDPISGHTALYWYRQSLGQGLEFLIYFQGNSAPDKSGLPSDRFSAERTGGSVSTLTIQRTQQEDSAVYLCASSPVALSPAYTGELFFGEGSRLTVL.

The rearrangement joins TRBV19 to TRBJ2-5; D tentatively fits TRBD1 or TRBD2 (5 bases each). From germline, CDR1 is LNHDA and CDR2 SQIVND (reference sequence). The CDR3 contains 12 residues. Trimming took off 6 bases at V and 3 bases at J, with 8 bases between the two ends. Here the CDR3 reads CASRGREETQYF. The DNA of the CDR3 is TGTGCCAGTAGGGGGCGGGAAGAGACCCAGTACTTC.

The V gene is TRBV15, the J gene TRBJ2-1; TRBD2 matches 7 bases. CDR3 length: 14 amino acids. Losses at the gene ends were 4 bases for V and 2 bases for J; bases not matched to a gene: 2. Looked up from germline, CDR1 is LNHNV and CDR2 is YYDKDF (reference sequence). The CDR3 spells CATSTGLAYNEQFF. Here the CDR3 DNA reads TGTGCCACCAGCACCGGACTAGCCTACAATGAGCAGTTCTTC.

This clonotype was observed a handful of times. The chain links TRBV6-5 to TRBJ2-3; TRBD2 aligns across 8 bases. The ends lost 6 bases at V and 3 bases at J; junction bases unmatched: 11. The CDR3 extends over 16 amino acids. The germline V gene encodes CDR1 MNHEY and CDR2 SVGAGI. Written as DNA, the CDR3 is TGTGCCAGCAGCCCCCTTGGGCGGGGGGAAACAGATACGCAGTATTTT. This translates into CASSPLGRGETDTQYF.